Following are 21 T cell receptor beta chains from one sample sequenced in a study of persistence of HIV-infected CD4 T cells. These receptors have no identified antigens. Anti-CD3/anti-CD28 beads served as a nonspecific positive control stimulus. Responding CD4+ T cells were sorted by upregulation of both CD40 ligand and CD69. The immunoSEQ assay was version 4, run in survey mode. Assay: immunoSEQ multiplex PCR; the TCRdb copy retains only in-frame clones and omits some. Of tens of thousands of clones in the sample, around 90% were seen once. Sample: CD4+ T cells sorted from PBMCs after roughly 18-hour stimulation, taken from a patient who received antiretroviral therapy. Receptors originate from an adult woman with HIV who was CMV-seropositive.

The rearrangement links TRBV6-6 to TRBJ1-2; no definite D call. Germline CDR1 is MNHNY and CDR2 is SVGAGI (reference sequence). There are 14 residues in the CDR3. Between the trimmed V and J ends, which lost 6 bases and 0 bases, there was a span of 11 bases. The CDR3 reads CASRPDGTNYGYTF. The DNA for the CDR3 is TGTGCCAGCAGACCTGACGGGACTAACTATGGCTACACCTTC.

Only a few counts were recorded for this clone. V gene TRBV19 combines with J gene TRBJ1-5; 7 nucleotides line up with TRBD1. V trimming: 4 bases; J trimming: 2 bases; junction bases outside the gene matches: 2. There are 14 residues in the CDR3. CDR1 and CDR2 (germline): LNHDA, SQIVND (reference sequence). The CDR3 loop reads CASSTTGGNQPQHF. The DNA for the CDR3 is TGTGCCAGTAGTACAACAGGGGGCAATCAGCCCCAGCATTTT.

The chain employs TRBV19 and TRBJ2-6, with TRBD1 matching 10 bases. Germline assignment: CDR1 LNHDA and CDR2 SQIVND (reference sequence). The CDR3 has 16 residues. V trimming: 5 bases; J trimming: 3 bases; junction bases outside the gene matches: 4. The CDR3 protein is CASSATGGFGANVLTF. The CDR3 nucleotides read TGTGCCAGTAGTGCGACAGGGGGCTTTGGGGCCAACGTCCTGACTTTC.

The rearrangement joins TRBV19 to TRBJ2-5; either TRBD1 or TRBD2 may fit D (5 bases each). The germline gives CDR1 LNHDA, CDR2 SQIVND (reference sequence). V was clipped by 5 bases and J by 9 bases, with 16 bases between them. This CDR3 contains 13 residues. CDR3 coding DNA: TGTGCCAGTAGTTTCGCGGACGTGGGGGCCCAGTACTTC. Translated: CASSFADVGAQYF.

V gene TRBV18 combines with J gene TRBJ1-5; D is unclear. The CDR3 is made up of 16 amino acids. With 5 bases removed from V and 2 bases from J, the gap between germline ends came to 16 bases. Germline V gene data show CDR1 as KGHSH and CDR2 as LQKENI. CDR3 protein: CASSARASDGNQPQHF. The CDR3 DNA reads as TGTGCCAGCTCAGCTAGGGCGTCCGATGGCAATCAGCCCCAGCATTTT.

As concerns this clone: At one end the junction does not follow the germline gene, possibly because of a read error. The V gene is TRBV19, the J gene TRBJ2-1, with D uncertain. Per germline, CDR1 LNHDA and CDR2 SQIVND (reference sequence). The CDR3 is 13 residues long. CDR3 DNA sequence: TGTGCCAGTAGTCCACGGGCCGACAATAAGCAGTTCTTC. It yields the protein CASSPRADNKQFF. Combining the CDR3 with reference TRBV19 and TRBJ2-1 gives the whole variable domain DGGITQSPKYLFRKEGQNVTLSCEQNLNHDAMYWYRQDPGQGLRLIYYSQIVNDFQKGDIAEGYSVSREKKESFPLTVTSAQKNPTAFYLCASSPRADNKQFFGPGTRLTVL.

The chain combines TRBV12-3 or TRBV12-4 with TRBJ1-4, with D unclear. Deletions cut 8 bases from V and 5 bases from J, with 9 bases between. The CDR3 has 12 amino acids. The CDR3 region has the DNA TGTGCCAGCGGAAGGCGGAATGAAAAACTGTTTTTT. This sequence encodes CASGRRNEKLFF.

The genes are TRBV27 and TRBJ2-1, with 11 bases aligning to TRBD1. The V gene end was trimmed by 2 bases and the J gene end by 6 bases; junction bases not matched to a gene: 6. CDR1 MNHEY and CDR2 SMNVEV come from the germline V gene (reference sequence). CDR3 length: 16 residues. The CDR3 here is CASSLQKGQGVNEQFF. The DNA for the CDR3 is TGTGCCAGCAGTTTACAGAAGGGACAGGGGGTCAATGAGCAGTTCTTC.

This sequence joins TRBV2 and TRBJ2-3; 7 bases are shared with TRBD2. J gave up 0 bases and V 2 bases, and 2 bases lay outside the gene matches. This CDR3 is built from 15 residues. Germline CDR1 and CDR2: SNHLY and FYNNEI. The CDR3, as DNA: TGTGCCAGCAGTGAACTGCGGGGGAGCACAGATACGCAGTATTTT. The encoded protein is CASSELRGSTDTQYF.

The chain recombines TRBV5-4 with TRBJ2-2, with 10 nucleotides matching TRBD2. CDR1 and CDR2 (germline): SGHNT, YYREEE (reference sequence). The CDR3 sequence is 15 residues long. The trim removed 4 bases at V and 6 bases at J, leaving 6 bases unmatched. The CDR3, as DNA: TGTGCCAGCAGCCCCGGGACTAGCGTGGCCGGGGAGCTGTTTTTT. It yields the protein CASSPGTSVAGELFF.

This rearrangement joins TRBV5-1 to TRBJ2-7; no clear D. The V gene's germline CDR1 is SGHRS and CDR2 YFSETQ. Trimming shortened V by 7 bases and J by 1 base, and 12 bases separated the two germline ends. CDR3 length: 13 residues. The chain's CDR3 is CASAEVGSYEQYF. In DNA form, the CDR3 reads TGCGCCAGCGCTGAGGTGGGTTCCTACGAGCAGTACTTC. The full variable domain, its missing parts supplied by reference TRBV5-1 and TRBJ2-7, is KAGVTQTPRYLIKTRGQQVTLSCSPISGHRSVSWYQQTPGQGLQFLFEYFSETQRNKGNFPGRFSGRQFSNSRSEMNVSTLELGDSALYLCASAEVGSYEQYFGPGTRLTVT.

The sample holds a few counts of this clone. The chain recombines TRBV25-1 with TRBJ2-3, with D unresolved. V dropped 2 bases and J dropped 1 base, with 10 bases sitting between them. Germline V gene sequence: CDR1 MGHDK, CDR2 SYGVNS. The CDR3 runs 15 residues. CDR3 sequence reads: CASSELGRGTDTQYF. The CDR3 bases are TGTGCCAGCAGTGAACTGGGAAGGGGCACAGATACGCAGTATTTT.

This clone was found once. The V and J genes are TRBV6-5 and TRBJ2-7; 8 bases match TRBD2. V lost 6 bases, J lost 3 bases, and 7 bases stayed unmatched. Germline-derived CDR1 and CDR2 are MNHEY and SVGAGI. There are 14 residues in the CDR3. The CDR3 bases are TGTGCCAGCAGGTCCCCGGGAGGGTTCTACGAGCAGTACTTC. Its protein product is CASRSPGGFYEQYF.

This clone was seen once. The chain is built from TRBV7-3 and TRBJ2-1; 14 bases line up with TRBD2. After removal of 5 bases from V and 0 bases from J, the junction contained 18 bases not matched to a gene. This CDR3 region has 22 residues. Germline V gives CDR1 SGHTA, CDR2 FQGTGA. The CDR3 sequence: CASSVTVGLAGVYMSSYNEQFF. The CDR3 DNA reads TGTGCCAGCAGCGTTACCGTGGGACTAGCGGGGGTCTACATGAGCTCCTACAATGAGCAGTTCTTC.

The V gene is TRBV25-1, the J gene TRBJ2-5, with 7 bases identical to TRBD2. The CDR3 loop spans 14 amino acids. V was clipped by 1 base and J by 5 bases; unmatched bases: 4. Germline CDR1 MGHDK, CDR2 SYGVNS. The CDR3 nucleotides are TGTGCCAGCAGTGAATCGGGGGGTTGGGAGACCCAGTACTTC. Translation: CASSESGGWETQYF.

The V call is TRBV19, the J call TRBJ1-2; 8 nucleotides match TRBD1. V trimming: 7 bases; J trimming: 1 base; junction bases outside the gene matches: 5. CDR1 is LNHDA, CDR2 SQIVND, per germline (reference sequence). This CDR3 has 14 residues. CDR3 sequence (DNA): TGTGCCAGTACGCGCGGACAGGGTAACTATGGCTACACCTTC. Its translation: CASTRGQGNYGYTF.

DNA of the CDR3: TGTGCCAGCAGCTTTAACAGCCCAGGCCCCTACGAGCAGTACGTC. Translation gives CASSFNSPGPYEQYV. This sequence joins TRBV7-9 and TRBJ2-7, with D uncertain. Germline CDR1 reads SEHNR; CDR2 reads FQNEAQ (reference sequence). The V gene lost 3 bases and the J gene lost 2 bases, with 14 bases spanning the gap. The CDR3 loop spans 15 amino acids.

This chain connects TRBV7-6 to TRBJ2-3; TRBD2 matches at 7 bases. The germline CDR1 and CDR2 sequences are SGHVS and FNYEAQ. V lost 2 bases and J lost 3; bases outside the gene matches: 5. This CDR3 region has 15 residues. The CDR3 nucleotides are TGTGCCAGCAGCTTACAAGCGGGACTTACAGATACGCAGTATTTT. Amino acids: CASSLQAGLTDTQYF. The full variable domain, with the rest looked up from reference TRBV7-6 and TRBJ2-3, is GAGVSQSPRYKVTKRGQDVALRCDPISGHVSLYWYRQALGQGPEFLTYFNYEAQQDKSGLPNDRFSAERPEGSISTLTIQRTEQRDSAMYRCASSLQAGLTDTQYFGPGTRLTVL.

This chain connects TRBV12-3 or TRBV12-4 to TRBJ1-2; D is unclear. The ends were cut back, 7 bases at V and 2 bases at J, with 8 bases in the middle. The length of the CDR3 is 12 residues. The CDR3 here is CASTSRNYGYTF. The CDR3, as DNA: TGTGCCAGCACGTCACGGAACTATGGCTACACCTTC.

The chain carries TRBV6-5 and TRBJ2-7, with a tentative D call TRBD1 (7 bases). The CDR3 covers 14 residues. The V end lost 5 bases, the J end lost 7 bases, and 18 bases lay between the germline ends. Per germline, CDR1 MNHEY and CDR2 SVGAGI. The DNA of the CDR3 is TGTGCCAGCAGTAGGACAGGTTTGGCGGGGGAGCAGTACGTC. Translating gives CASSRTGLAGEQYV.

The rearrangement uses TRBV15 and TRBJ1-1, with unresolved D. The V end lost 8 bases, the J end lost 1 base, and 8 bases lay between the germline ends. The CDR3 spans 12 residues. CDR1 and CDR2 (germline): LNHNV, YYDKDF (reference sequence). For the CDR3, the DNA is TGTGCCACCTCAGAGCAGAACACTGAAGCTTTCTTT. Protein sequence: CATSEQNTEAFF. The full variable domain, its missing parts supplied by reference TRBV15 and TRBJ1-1, is DAMVIQNPRYQVTQFGKPVTLSCSQTLNHNVMYWYQQKSSQAPKLLFHYYDKDFNNEADTPDNFQSRRPNTSFCFLDIRSPGLGDTAMYLCATSEQNTEAFFGQGTRLTVV.